This T cell receptor (beta chain) was sequenced in a study of blood T cell repertoires in COVID-19. As for the study in general: Samples representing acute and convalescent COVID-19 were sourced from the United States, Italy and Spain. PBMCs, B-cell-depleted T cells, or T cells provided the cDNA or gDNA that made up the material.

Original handling: The authors estimated nucleated cell counts from reference gene primer amplification. Sequenced by immunoSEQ multiplex PCR; TCRdb stores in-frame clones only, minus some. The V and J calls and clone size come from that table; D and trimming were worked out from the DNA. The table lists a few hundred thousand clones, 80% to 90% of them singletons. The germline V gene encodes CDR1 LGHNA and CDR2 YNFKEQ. Between the trimmed V and J ends, which lost 4 bases and 0 bases, there was a span of 12 bases. The CDR3 contains 16 residues. The TCR comes from a man between 40 and 49 years old who had recovered from COVID-19. The chain uses TRBV4-2 and TRBJ2-2; D remains unclear. The specimen was peripheral blood. CDR3 amino acids: CASSPIEHTNTGELFF. The CDR3 nucleotides are TGTGCCAGCAGCCCGATCGAGCATACGAACACCGGGGAGCTGTTTTTT.